These 25 T cell receptor beta chains were all obtained from the same sample, sequenced in a study of blood T cell repertoires in COVID-19. Profiling relied on immunoSEQ multiplex PCR, and the TCRdb table lists in-frame clones only, not all of them. The table shows some 170,000 clones, with about 91% occurring only once. The sequenced material came from peripheral blood. The source is a woman between 55 and 75 years old who had recovered from COVID-19.

The chain uses TRBV4-3 and TRBJ2-1; 13 positions match TRBD2. The germline V gene has CDR1 LGHNA and CDR2 YSLEER. Unmatched junction bases numbered 8, after V lost 0 bases and J lost 3 bases. CDR3 size: 19 residues. The CDR3 sequence: CASSQDPLAGGPGYNEQFF. Here the CDR3 DNA reads TGCGCCAGCAGCCAAGATCCACTAGCGGGGGGGCCTGGCTACAATGAGCAGTTCTTC.

The V gene is TRBV2, the J gene TRBJ2-7; D perhaps matches TRBD1 (8 bases). Germline V gene sequence: CDR1 SNHLY, CDR2 FYNNEI. CDR3 length: 14 amino acids. The V gene lost 11 bases and the J gene lost 6 bases, with 23 bases spanning the gap. The CDR3: CAGGEGQAGGEQYF. The CDR3 DNA sequence: TGTGCCGGAGGGGAGGGACAGGCAGGGGGCGAGCAGTACTTC.

The genes are TRBV2 and TRBJ1-5; unclear D gene. Trimming stripped 2 bases from V and 6 bases from J, with 8 bases between. CDR3 length: 13 residues. Looked up from germline, CDR1 is SNHLY and CDR2 is FYNNEI. The chain's CDR3 is CASSEYRGQPQHF. The CDR3 coding sequence is TGTGCCAGCAGTGAATACCGGGGTCAGCCCCAGCATTTT.

The rearrangement uses TRBV28 and TRBJ2-3, with D perhaps matching TRBD1 (6 bases). Germline V gene sequence: CDR1 MDHEN, CDR2 SYDVKM. Trimming removed 1 base at V and 0 bases at J, with 11 bases between. This CDR3 region has 16 residues. The CDR3 reads CASSLYTGPSTDTQYF. Here the CDR3 DNA reads TGTGCCAGCAGTTTATACACAGGGCCGAGCACAGATACGCAGTATTTT.

This clone has a count of ten or more. This sample includes further DNA sequences coding for the same CDR3. The V and J genes are TRBV28 and TRBJ1-2; D not resolved. The V end lost 3 bases, the J end lost 2 bases, and 4 bases lay between the germline ends. Germline-derived CDR1 and CDR2 are MDHEN and SYDVKM. This CDR3 is 12 amino acids long. The CDR3 nucleotides are TGTGCCAGCAGTTTGACAAACTATGGCTACACCTTC. This sequence encodes CASSLTNYGYTF.

The gene calls are TRBV5-1 and TRBJ1-1; D unresolved. This CDR3 is 13 amino acids long. The germline V and J ends were trimmed by 5 bases and 1 base, with 9 bases remaining between them. Germline V gene sequence: CDR1 SGHRS, CDR2 YFSETQ. The CDR3 sequence: CASSQQPNTEAFF. The DNA for the CDR3 is TGCGCCAGCAGTCAACAGCCGAACACTGAAGCTTTCTTT.

This chain uses TRBV6-5 with TRBJ1-2; TRBD1 matches 8 bases. Germline V gives CDR1 MNHEY, CDR2 SVGAGI. V was clipped by 7 bases and J by 4 bases; unmatched bases: 11. The CDR3 has 15 amino acids. CDR3 protein: CASKSDRDAGYGYTF. For the CDR3, the DNA is TGTGCCAGCAAATCGGACAGGGACGCGGGCTATGGCTACACCTTC.

The rearrangement links TRBV7-3 to TRBJ2-5; D uncertain. This CDR3 comprises 14 residues. Germline lookup yields CDR1 SGHTA and CDR2 FQGTGA. Trimming took off 0 bases at V and 3 bases at J, with 8 bases between the two ends. CDR3 in DNA: TGTGCCAGCAGCTTAACGAAGAGCGAAGAGACCCAGTACTTC. Protein product: CASSLTKSEETQYF.

V usage is TRBV5-3 and J usage is TRBJ1-5; D unresolved. TRBV5-3 is an ORF, and what it does is uncertain. CDR3 size: 14 residues. V lost 1 base and J lost 4, with 9 bases in between. This CDR3 reads CARSLSGLNQPQHF. CDR3 nucleotides: TGTGCCAGAAGCTTGTCTGGCCTGAATCAGCCCCAGCATTTT.

This sequence joins TRBV4-1 and TRBJ2-2; possibly TRBD1 for D (5 bases). Germline CDR1 MGHRA, CDR2 YSYEKL. The ends were cut back, 1 base at V and 7 bases at J, with 13 bases in the middle. The CDR3 has 15 residues. The CDR3 region is CASSQVQQVGGELFF. Written as DNA, the CDR3 is TGCGCCAGCAGCCAAGTCCAACAGGTCGGCGGGGAGCTGTTTTTT.

V usage is TRBV5-5 and J usage is TRBJ2-5, with TRBD1 matching 10 bases. The CDR3 spans 14 residues. Germline-derived CDR1 and CDR2 are SGHKS and YYEKEE (reference sequence). V gave up 4 bases and J gave up 4 bases; unmatched junction bases: 4. The CDR3 loop is CASSGTGAVETQYF. In DNA, the CDR3 is TGTGCCAGCAGCGGGACAGGGGCCGTAGAGACCCAGTACTTC.

A single count supports this clone. This rearrangement joins TRBV5-8 to TRBJ1-5; no clear D. The germline gives CDR1 SGHTS, CDR2 YDEGEE. The CDR3 has 15 residues. Trimming cost V 0 bases and J 6 bases, with 13 bases left between them. The CDR3 loop reads CASSLGVHSGQPQHF. In nucleotides, the CDR3 is TGTGCCAGCAGCTTGGGTGTGCATTCAGGTCAGCCCCAGCATTTT.

This sequence joins TRBV4-1 and TRBJ1-1; TRBD1 matches 7 bases. The length of the CDR3 is 16 residues. Germline V lookup: CDR1 MGHRA, CDR2 YSYEKL. J was trimmed by 2 bases and V by 4 bases; bases with no gene match: 10. Written as DNA, the CDR3 is TGCGCCAGCAGCCTTAGGACAGGAGAGTTTAACACTGAAGCTTTCTTT. This gives the protein CASSLRTGEFNTEAFF.

The chain uses TRBV18 and TRBJ1-6, with TRBD1 as a possible D gene (5 bases). V gave up 7 bases and J gave up 8 bases, with 12 bases separating them. This CDR3 has 13 residues. Germline CDR1 and CDR2: KGHSH and LQKENI. For the CDR3, the DNA is TGTGCCAGCTTCCAGGGACTCGATTCACCCCTCCACTTT. Translation: CASFQGLDSPLHF.

This clone was recorded a few times. The genes are TRBV12-3 or TRBV12-4 and TRBJ1-6; TRBD1 matches at 7 bases. CDR3 length: 13 amino acids. Trimming cost V 6 bases and J 8 bases; bases outside gene matches: 4. CDR3 residues: CASRQDRDSPLHF. The CDR3 DNA follows: TGTGCCAGCAGACAAGACAGGGATTCACCCCTCCACTTT.

V and J are TRBV5-1 and TRBJ2-5; D is possibly TRBD2 (6 bases). The V end lost 0 bases, the J end lost 5 bases, and 17 bases lay between the germline ends. The V gene's germline CDR1 is SGHRS and CDR2 YFSETQ. The CDR3 is made up of 16 amino acids. CDR3 in DNA: TGCGCCAGCAGCTTGGTACCCGGCGGGGTCGCGGAGACCCAGTACTTC. It specifies CASSLVPGGVAETQYF.

The sample holds one count of this clone. The gene calls are TRBV5-4 and TRBJ2-3; 7 positions agree with TRBD1. V trimming: 4 bases; J trimming: 4 bases; junction bases outside the gene matches: 12. The CDR3 contains 16 residues. In germline, CDR1 is SGHNT, CDR2 YYREEE (reference sequence). CDR3 bases: TGTGCCAGCAGCACACCCCGGGACAGTCAATCAGATACGCAGTATTTT. Its protein product is CASSTPRDSQSDTQYF.

CDR3 sequence (DNA): TGTGCCAGCAGTCCTAGGGACAGCGGCGAGCAGTACTTC. This codes for CASSPRDSGEQYF. The chain employs TRBV28 and TRBJ2-7, with 7 bases matching TRBD1. The germline V gene encodes CDR1 MDHEN and CDR2 SYDVKM. The CDR3 spans 13 residues. Trimming took 5 bases from V and 6 from J; bases not matched to a gene: 7.

This sequence joins TRBV3-1 (or the pseudogene TRBV3-2) and TRBJ2-5; D possibly corresponds to TRBD2 (6 bases). This CDR3 has 16 residues. Trimming removed 1 base from V and 2 bases from J, with 14 bases in between. Germline lookup yields CDR1 LGHDT and CDR2 YNNKEL (reference sequence). CDR3 protein: CASSQGPGLQQETQYF. In nucleotides, the CDR3 is TGTGCCAGCAGCCAAGGTCCGGGACTCCAGCAAGAGACCCAGTACTTC.

The rearrangement uses TRBV5-1 and TRBJ2-2; TRBD1 might be the D (7 bases). Germline V gives CDR1 SGHRS, CDR2 YFSETQ. The CDR3 consists of 15 residues. The V end was cut by 4 bases, the J end by 5 bases, with 15 bases between. The DNA for the CDR3 is TGCGCCAGCAGCCCCCAGGGGGGCGCGACCGGGGAGCTGTTTTTT. It yields the protein CASSPQGGATGELFF. The full variable domain, in which reference TRBV5-1 and TRBJ2-2 provide the parts outside the CDR3, is KAGVTQTPRYLIKTRGQQVTLSCSPISGHRSVSWYQQTPGQGLQFLFEYFSETQRNKGNFPGRFSGRQFSNSRSEMNVSTLELGDSALYLCASSPQGGATGELFFGEGSRLTVL.

The J gene is TRBJ1-4, the V gene TRBV11-2; 9 nucleotides line up with TRBD1. Looked up from germline, CDR1 is SGHAT and CDR2 is FQNNGV. Trimming removed 7 bases from V and 8 bases from J; junction bases left unmatched: 8. The CDR3 spans 14 residues. The CDR3 region is CASTRQGDGEKLFF. CDR3 in DNA: TGTGCCAGCACCCGACAGGGGGATGGAGAAAAACTGTTTTTT.

V usage is TRBV28 and J usage is TRBJ1-2; D perhaps matches TRBD1 (6 bases). The CDR3 spans 12 residues. CDR1 MDHEN and CDR2 SYDVKM come from the germline V gene. Between the trimmed V and J ends, which lost 5 bases and 10 bases, there was a span of 14 bases. The CDR3 nucleotides read TGTGCCAGCAGTCCGAACAGGGATGCCTACACCTTC. Translated, it gives CASSPNRDAYTF.

The CDR3 spells CASSQGLAVQETQYF. CDR3 in DNA: TGTGCCAGCAGCCAAGGACTAGCGGTTCAAGAGACCCAGTACTTC. The chain couples TRBV3-1 (or the pseudogene TRBV3-2) to TRBJ2-5, with 9 bases fitting TRBD2. From germline, CDR1 is LGHDT and CDR2 YNNKEL (reference sequence). The V gene end was trimmed by 1 base and the J gene end by 2 bases; junction bases not matched to a gene: 2. The CDR3 totals 15 residues.

In this sample, this clone turned up once. This rearrangement joins TRBV5-1 to TRBJ2-7; possible D gene TRBD2, 6 bases. The V end lost 3 bases, the J end lost 5 bases, and 15 bases lay between the germline ends. CDR3 length: 14 residues. The germline V gene encodes CDR1 SGHRS and CDR2 YFSETQ. CDR3 sequence reads: CASSSPEGTDEQYF. The CDR3 coding sequence is TGCGCCAGCAGCTCTCCCGAGGGGACTGACGAGCAGTACTTC.

This chain connects TRBV27 to TRBJ1-2; 10 nucleotides line up with TRBD1. The CDR3 is 16 residues long. Germline CDR1 MNHEY, CDR2 SMNVEV (reference sequence). V trimming: 4 bases; J trimming: 4 bases; junction bases outside the gene matches: 9. CDR3 sequence reads: CASSSEMDRGGYGYTF. In DNA form, the CDR3 reads TGTGCCAGCAGTTCAGAAATGGACAGGGGGGGCTATGGCTACACCTTC.